These T cell receptor beta chains were read from a single sample in a study of cytotoxic CD8 clonotypes in ibrutinib-treated CLL. The data were produced by immunoSEQ multiplex PCR, yet TCRdb's version contains in-frame clones alone and is incomplete. In the table there are 15,000 to 20,000 clones, approximately 84% of which are singletons. Sequences were derived from PBMCs, sampled before ibrutinib treatment. These receptors were obtained from a human donor with chronic lymphocytic leukemia. Each CDR3 is given with its conserved first and last residue. A D gene is named only where the DNA matches it firmly. A clone size is listed for some rows: how often the clone was seen (once, few, many), or a class if it is expanded.

V gene	J gene	D gene	clone size	CDR3 DNA	CDR3 protein
TRBV19	TRBJ1-5	.	.	TGTGCCAGCCATCGGGACGTCAATCAGCCCCAGCATTTT	CASHRDVNQPQHF
TRBV19	TRBJ1-4	.	.	TGTGCCAGTAGTATAGCCCCTTATTACGAAAAACTGTTTTTT	CASSIAPYYEKLFF
TRBV5-1	TRBJ1-6	.	.	TGCGCCAGCAGCTTGGCCCCCTTACAGGGAAACTATAATTCACCCCTCCACTTT	CASSLAPLQGNYNSPLHF
TRBV28	TRBJ1-5	.	.	TGTGCCAGCAGCCCCGGACAGTTTAATCAGCCCCAGCATTTT	CASSPGQFNQPQHF
TRBV6-1	TRBJ2-5	.	.	TGTGCCAGCAGTTACGGGGAGACCCAGTACTTC	CASSYGETQYF
TRBV2	TRBJ2-7	.	.	TGTGCCAGCAGTGAGTACTACGAGCAGTACTTC	CASSEYYEQYF
TRBV5-1	TRBJ1-1	.	once	TGCGCCAGCAGCTTGGAGGGCCGAGGTAGGAGCGCTTTCTTT	CASSLEGRGRSAFF
TRBV9	TRBJ1-6	TRBD1	.	TGTGCCAGCAGCCAAATGGACAGGGGAGCTAATTCACCCCTCCACTTT	CASSQMDRGANSPLHF
TRBV6-6	TRBJ2-1	TRBD2	.	TGTGCCAGCGGGGGGGGCTCCTACAATGAGCAGTTCTTC	CASGGGSYNEQFF
TRBV11-2	TRBJ2-5	.	.	TGTGCCAGCAGCTTAGGGTCTGGGGGTACCCAGTACTTC	CASSLGSGGTQYF
TRBV21-1	TRBJ1-2	.	.	TGTGCCAGCAGCAGAAACGTCAAAAGTGGCTACACCTTC	CASSRNVKSGYTF
TRBV5-1	TRBJ1-3	.	.	TGCGCCAGCAGCTTGGCAGGGGCGCAGGGAAACACCATATATTTT	CASSLAGAQGNTIYF
TRBV5-4	TRBJ1-1	.	few	TGTGCCAGCAGCACCGTAACTGAAGCTTTCTTT	CASSTVTEAFF
TRBV7-2	TRBJ2-7	.	once	TGTGCCAGCAGCCGAGGGGACGTATACTCCTACGAGCAGTACTTC	CASSRGDVYSYEQYF
TRBV18	TRBJ2-7	.	once	TGTGCCAGCTCCGACCAAACCTACGAGCAGTACTTC	CASSDQTYEQYF
TRBV29-1	TRBJ1-4	TRBD1	.	TGCAGCGGTCGAGGACAGGGTGGCGAAAAACTGTTTTTT	CSGRGQGGEKLFF
TRBV6-6	TRBJ1-3	.	.	TGTGCCAGCAGTTATAGTAGGGATTCTGGAAACACCATATATTTT	CASSYSRDSGNTIYF
TRBV4-2	TRBJ1-2	.	.	TGTGCCAGCAGCCAAGTCGGGGGATTTGACTATGGCTACACCTTC	CASSQVGGFDYGYTF
TRBV18	TRBJ2-5	TRBD1	.	TGTGCCAGCTCACCGACTCCTACAGGGGGGACCCAGTACTTC	CASSPTPTGGTQYF
TRBV5-5	TRBJ2-7	.	.	TGTGCCAGCAGCCGTTTAGGGGGTCCCTCCTACGAGCAGTACTTC	CASSRLGGPSYEQYF
TRBV9	TRBJ2-3	TRBD2	.	TGTGCCAGCAGCGTAGTAGAGGCGGCTAGCGGGGGGGATGTGTATTTT	CASSVVEAASGGDVYF
TRBV9	TRBJ2-7	TRBD2	.	TGTGCCAGCAGCGGGGGTGCTAGCGGGGGGCACGAGCAGTACTTC	CASSGGASGGHEQYF
TRBV19	TRBJ1-5	.	.	TGTGCCAGTAGTATGACGGGGAGCAATCAGCCCCAGCATTTT	CASSMTGSNQPQHF
TRBV5-4	TRBJ2-5	TRBD2	.	TGTGCCAGCAGCCACCGGGCGGGGGTGGAGACCCAGTACTTC	CASSHRAGVETQYF
TRBV29-1	TRBJ2-5	.	.	TGCAGCGTTGCTGTCGAACACCTATTCCAAGAGACCCAGTACTTC	CSVAVEHLFQETQYF
TRBV28	TRBJ1-1	TRBD1	.	TGTGCCAGCACCCGGGACAGGGGCGGCACTGAAGCTTTCTTT	CASTRDRGGTEAFF
TRBV7-7	TRBJ2-5	.	.	TGTGCCAGCAGCTCAACAAGAGGGCAAGAGACCCAGTACTTC	CASSSTRGQETQYF
TRBV4-3	TRBJ1-6	.	.	TGCGCCAGCAGCCAAGATGGTGATTCACCCCTCCACTTT	CASSQDGDSPLHF
TRBV7-6	TRBJ2-7	.	.	TGTGCCAGCAGCCCCGACAAACTGTCCCAGCAGTACTTC	CASSPDKLSQQYF
TRBV18	TRBJ1-1	.	.	TGTGCCAGCTCACCATCCCCGGGAGGGACTGAAGCTTTCTTT	CASSPSPGGTEAFF
TRBV7-2	TRBJ1-1	TRBD1	.	TGTGCCAGCAGGTTTGGACAGGGTGTGGCTGAAGCTTTCTTT	CASRFGQGVAEAFF
TRBV7-8	TRBJ1-1	.	.	TGTGCCAGCAGCACAGAAGCCGTCACTGAAGCTTTCTTT	CASSTEAVTEAFF
TRBV5-1	TRBJ2-2	.	.	TGCGCCAGCAGCATCACAGGGAAATGGGAGCTGTTTTTT	CASSITGKWELFF
TRBV18	TRBJ1-2	.	.	TGTGCCAGCTCACCACAGGGAACCTATGGCTACACCTTC	CASSPQGTYGYTF
TRBV25-1	TRBJ2-3	.	few	TGTGCCAGCAGTGCGGTGGGTATGTTTCGGGGTGATACGCAGTATTTT	CASSAVGMFRGDTQYF
TRBV6-4	TRBJ2-7	TRBD2	.	TGTGCCAGCACCGGGAGGGAAATATTCTCCTACGAGCAGTACTTC	CASTGREIFSYEQYF
TRBV7-2	TRBJ2-3	.	once	TGTGCCAGCAGCTTAGTACAGCTCCCGCAGTATTTT	CASSLVQLPQYF
TRBV4-1	TRBJ2-1	.	once	TGCGCCAGCAGCCAAGATAGCGTGACAGGAGCCTACAATGAGCAGTTCTTC	CASSQDSVTGAYNEQFF
TRBV6-5	TRBJ1-3	.	.	TGTGCCAGCAGTCTCAGGGATAGCTCTGGAAACACCATATATTTT	CASSLRDSSGNTIYF
TRBV21-1	TRBJ2-2	.	.	TGTGCCAGCAGCGATCCGGGGCCAGAGGCCGGGGAGCTGTTTTTT	CASSDPGPEAGELFF
TRBV9	TRBJ2-4	.	.	TGTGCCAGCAGCGCCGGGATAGCCAAAAACATTCAGTACTTC	CASSAGIAKNIQYF
TRBV30	TRBJ1-1	TRBD1	.	TGTGCCTGGAGCAGACAGGGGGGGTCCAACACTGAAGCTTTCTTT	CAWSRQGGSNTEAFF
TRBV9	TRBJ2-1	TRBD1	.	TGTGCCAGCAGCGTAGGTGGGGACAGCCTATACAATGAGCAGTTCTTC	CASSVGGDSLYNEQFF
TRBV7-2	TRBJ2-1	TRBD2	once	TGTGCCAGCAGCCGCGGACTAGCGGGGGGGCTAAACAATGAGCAGTTCTTC	CASSRGLAGGLNNEQFF
TRBV6-7	TRBJ1-1	.	.	TGTGCCAGCAGTTACGCGGGGGGGAGGTACGCTGAAGCTTTCTTT	CASSYAGGRYAEAFF
TRBV2	TRBJ1-2	TRBD1	.	TGTGCCAGCAGCCTGTACAAGAGGAGGGGGCATGGCTACACCTTC	CASSLYKRRGHGYTF
TRBV11-2	TRBJ2-7	TRBD1	.	TGTGCCAGCAGCTTAGCGGTGACAGGGGGCTACGAGCAGTACTTC	CASSLAVTGGYEQYF
TRBV7-6	TRBJ1-5	.	.	TGTGCCAGCAGCTTAGCGTCCAATCAGCCCCAGCATTTT	CASSLASNQPQHF
TRBV7-9	TRBJ1-2	TRBD1	.	TGTGCCAGCAGCTCCACCGGGACAGGGGGCCCAACTGATGGCTACACCTTC	CASSSTGTGGPTDGYTF
TRBV5-1	TRBJ1-1	.	.	TGCGCCAGCAGCCCGGGTCTGGGGATTGAAGCTTTCTTT	CASSPGLGIEAFF
TRBV10-2	TRBJ1-5	.	.	TGCGCCAGCAGTGAGTCTAGTCGGCCCCAGCATTTT	CASSESSRPQHF